Here is one T cell receptor (beta chain) with its context. The antigen remains unidentified. The sample belongs to a study of identical twins. CDR3 length: 18 amino acids. CDR1 SGHVS and CDR2 FNYEAQ come from the germline V gene. V lost 3 bases and J lost 4; bases outside the gene matches: 14. Study outcomes and limitations: Researchers reported weaker excess twin sharing in beta out-of-frame sequences.

Template switching (which added a universal primer site) was used, and cDNA carried unique molecular identifiers. TCRdb passed the 5' RACE reads through MiXCR, listing each CDR3 protein once. Altogether 650,000 to 750,000 distinct CDR3 sequences are present, 21% being singletons, with the ten largest covering more than 4%. These sequences were also reported in another study, on T cells expressing NK-cell markers. That report adds: All TCR beta repertoires analysed originated from sorted CD3+CD56+NKG2C+, CD3+CD56+NKG2C- and CD3+CD56-NKG2C+ T cells. Seven HCMV-seropositive donors and one seronegative donor made up the eight sequenced donors.

The clonotype comes from a young woman in good health. The sequencing sample was made of PBMCs. The chain recombines TRBV7-6 with TRBJ2-3; 9 bases agree with TRBD2. CDR3 in amino acids: CASSFIAGGLLASDTQYF. CDR3 DNA sequence: TGTGCCAGCAGCTTTATTGCGGGGGGGCTTTTGGCCTCAGATACGCAGTATTTT.